This TCR beta chain was identified during a study of Graves' ophthalmopathy and Graves' hyperthyroidism. RNA transcripts served as template for amplifying TCR beta CDR3 sequences. Investigators did first-round RT-PCR with HTBI primers, then second-round multiplex PCR. MiXCR, run by TCRdb on the multiplex PCR reads, gives a single entry per CDR3 protein. The sample comprises approximately 460,000 distinct CDR3 sequences, around 14% of which are singletons, and 9.8% rests with the top ten. Germline lookup yields CDR1 SNHLY and CDR2 FYNNEI. V was trimmed by 4 bases and J by 7 bases, leaving 13 bases between them. CDR3 length: 13 amino acids. The PBMCs originated from around 11 ml of fresh peripheral blood.

This receptor was obtained from a woman aged 30 to 39 with Graves' ophthalmopathy. This chain joins TRBV2 and TRBJ1-2; TRBD1 is a possible D gene (6 bases). The sequenced material came from blood. CDR3 loop: CASSAGQGFGYTF. The CDR3 DNA reads as TGTGCCAGCAGTGCCGGGCAGGGGTTTGGCTACACCTTC.